The source of this TCR beta chain is a study of T cell responses to AZD1222 COVID-19 vaccine (dated by TCRdb to the early 2020s). Study-level background: AZD1222 recipients with second doses at about 4 weeks or about 12 weeks were pooled, because spike-specific TCR depth and breadth did not differ between schedules. Trial participants were enrolled by age into 18-55, 56-69 and 70-plus year subgroups, with roughly 160, 29 and 62 TCR-sequenced participants respectively. TCR sequencing was performed for roughly 250 trial participants, of whom about 200 were given two doses of AZD1222 and approximately 25 were given two doses of MenACWY control vaccine. Paper-wide results and their limitations: In the small 56-69-year group, the increase in depth fell short of significance, most likely because of low power. Nearly half of unique spike-specific TCRs reportedly recognized epitopes outside regions mutated in the B.1.351 and B.1.1.7 variants. Vaccine-associated CD4 TCRs spanned the whole spike protein, with dominant responses in regions 160-218 and 743-854. Only six AZD1222 recipients were SARS-CoV-2 seropositive at baseline, limiting conclusions about previously exposed vaccinees. Most participants were white British and females outnumbered males, and the authors suggested that clonal diversity may have been underestimated. Because no samples from the day 14 peak response were available, repertoires could be characterized only after the peak T cell response. Spike-specific TCR breadth and depth rose significantly after two AZD1222 doses compared with day 0 and with MenACWY recipients.

The CDR3 regions of human TCRbeta chains were subjected to immunosequencing. On the authors' methods: Repertoire TCRs were checked for matches against a reference library of SARS-CoV-2-specific TCRs that had been generated using the MIRA antigen-specificity platform. Breadth was defined as the fraction of unique TCRs that were SARS-CoV-2-associated, and depth was defined as the fraction of total T cells that were SARS-CoV-2-associated. Each spike-specific TCR was assigned to its reactive spike region and to a CD4 or CD8 class using the MIRA data. Log10-transformed breadth and depth values were compared by one-way ANOVA with Sidak's multiple comparisons tests. TCRdb's version of the immuneACCESS table is confined to in-frame rearrangements and falls short of the full clone set. An unresolved V gene accounts for under half of the shortfall where checked; the remainder is of unknown origin. The DNA gave D and trimming, while V, J and clone size come from that table. In all, the sample holds about 94,000 clones, and 88% of those were seen once. The ten biggest clones cover roughly 14% of the sample.

Only one count was recorded for this clone. What antigen it recognizes has not been identified. Within one base of it there is no much larger clone, and no base qualities were kept. The time point label for this specimen denotes: baseline before first vaccination. Vaccinee samples came from UK trials COV001 and COV002, including a single-blind randomized controlled phase 2/3 trial of AZD1222 (ChAdOx1 nCoV-19) in healthy adults. For TCRbeta chain sequencing, PBMC samples were collected from trial participants at day 0 and at day 28 after the second dose. V is reduced by 0 bases and J by 7 bases, leaving a spacing of 18 bases between them. The germline V gene supplies CDR1 WSHSY and CDR2 SAAADI. From the cysteine through the phenylalanine, the CDR3 covers 16 amino acids. Only the CDR3 part of the read is kept: 48 bases, read in frame from the first base.

This receptor chain uses TRBV10-2 and TRBJ1-2; D gene: possibly TRBD1, on 6 matching bases. Sequencing was performed on peripheral blood, taken on day 0 of AZD1222 vaccination. The receptor's source is an adult in good health. CDR3 region: CASSESLSGARGGYTF. The nucleotide sequence reads as follows: TGCGCCAGCAGTGAGTCGTTGTCGGGGGCGCGCGGTGGCTACACCTTC.